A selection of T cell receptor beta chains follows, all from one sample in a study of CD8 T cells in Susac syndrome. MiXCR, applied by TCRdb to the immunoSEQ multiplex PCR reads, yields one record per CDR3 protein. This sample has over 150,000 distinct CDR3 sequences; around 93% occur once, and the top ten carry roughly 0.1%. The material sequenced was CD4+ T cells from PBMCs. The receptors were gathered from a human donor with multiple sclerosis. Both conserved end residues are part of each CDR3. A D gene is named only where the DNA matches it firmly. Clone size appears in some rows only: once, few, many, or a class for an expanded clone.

TGTGCCACCAGTGGGGGGACTAGCAGATACAATGAGCAGTTCTTC | CATSGGTSRYNEQFF | . | TRBJ2-1 | TRBV15 | TRBD2
TGTGCCAGCAGCCCCCTGTGGGGGGGGAGACAGGAGAACCCAAGGGCTGAAGCTTTCTTT | CASSPLWGGRQENPRAEAFF | . | TRBJ1-1 | TRBV25-1 | .
TGTGCCAGCAGTTCCGGGACTCCCAATGAGCAGTTCTTC | CASSSGTPNEQFF | . | TRBJ2-1 | TRBV6-6 | .
TGCAGCGTTAACACCGGGACTAGCGGGGGGCAAGAGACCCAGTACTTC | CSVNTGTSGGQETQYF | . | TRBJ2-5 | TRBV29-1 | TRBD2
TGTGCCTGGAGTGTACGGGGCAATGAGCAGTTCTTC | CAWSVRGNEQFF | . | TRBJ2-1 | TRBV30 | .
TGCAGTGCCAGCCCGGAGGGGCCCGTGCGCTACACCTTC | CSASPEGPVRYTF | once | TRBJ1-2 | TRBV20-1 | .
TGTGCCAGCGGAACTATAGTCCTCCACTTT | CASGTIVLHF | . | TRBJ1-6 | TRBV28 | .
TGTGCCAGCAGTGAAAGCGGGTACAGCTACACCTTC | CASSESGYSYTF | . | TRBJ1-2 | TRBV2 | .
TGTGCCAGCAGCCGGGGGTCACCCCTCCACTTT | CASSRGSPLHF | . | TRBJ1-6 | TRBV5-6 | .
TGTGCCAGCAGCCCCGGACAGGGGACCACCGGGGAGCTGTTTTTT | CASSPGQGTTGELFF | . | TRBJ2-2 | TRBV7-9 | TRBD1
TGTGCCAGCAGAAAAGGCCCCTACGAGCAGTACTTC | CASRKGPYEQYF | . | TRBJ2-7 | TRBV2 | .
TGTGCCAGCAGCCCACACAGGGTCACAGATACGCAGTATTTT | CASSPHRVTDTQYF | . | TRBJ2-3 | TRBV6-2/TRBV6-3 | .
TGCGCCAGCAGCCAAGATCGAGGTTCCGGTCTAGCGGGTGAGGGGAACATTCAGTACTTC | CASSQDRGSGLAGEGNIQYF | . | TRBJ2-4 | TRBV4-3 | TRBD2
TGTGCCAGCAGCAACAGGGGGGGTTACAATGAGCAGTTCTTC | CASSNRGGYNEQFF | . | TRBJ2-1 | TRBV12-3/TRBV12-4 | .
TGTGCCAGCAGCTTAGCGGGGGGGAGATACGAGCAGTACTTC | CASSLAGGRYEQYF | . | TRBJ2-7 | TRBV7-2 | TRBD2
TGTGCCTCTAACACCCGGGACAGGGAAGGTACTGAAGCTTTCTTT | CASNTRDREGTEAFF | once | TRBJ1-1 | TRBV6-1 | TRBD1
TGTGCCAGCAGCCCCTATGGGGGAGTGTCTTACAATGAGCAGTTCTTC | CASSPYGGVSYNEQFF | . | TRBJ2-1 | TRBV5-4 | .
TGTGCCAGCAGCCCCCAGGGACTCCCCTTGGGAGAGACCCAGTACTTC | CASSPQGLPLGETQYF | . | TRBJ2-5 | TRBV7-2 | .
TGTGCCAGTAGTTCCCGAGCAGGGCATGGCTACACCTTC | CASSSRAGHGYTF | . | TRBJ1-2 | TRBV19 | .
TGTGCCAGTATCGACAGGGGGCTGGACACTGAAGCTTTCTTT | CASIDRGLDTEAFF | once | TRBJ1-1 | TRBV19 | TRBD1
TGTGCTAGCAGCTTAGCTCTACAGGGGGCGGTTGAAGCTTTCTTT | CASSLALQGAVEAFF | . | TRBJ1-1 | TRBV7-7 | TRBD1
TGTGCCAGCAACCGGGACAGGGCAAACGAGCAGTACTTC | CASNRDRANEQYF | . | TRBJ2-7 | TRBV2 | TRBD1
TGTGCCAGCAGCCCCACTCAGGGTGGCGAGCAGTACTTC | CASSPTQGGEQYF | . | TRBJ2-7 | TRBV7-9 | .
TGTGCCAGCAGAAGTAGCGGGAACCCAAACTCTTACAATGAGCAGTTCTTC | CASRSSGNPNSYNEQFF | . | TRBJ2-1 | TRBV6-1 | TRBD2
TGTGCCAGCACCGGCTTTAGTACAGGGATCTCCTACGAGCAGTACTTC | CASTGFSTGISYEQYF | . | TRBJ2-7 | TRBV7-8 | .
TGTGCCAGCAGTTTTATAGGGCTAGCGGGAGTGGAGACCCAGTACTTC | CASSFIGLAGVETQYF | . | TRBJ2-5 | TRBV28 | TRBD2
TGCAGTGCTCCCGGGACAGCCGTCTTGTTCTTC | CSAPGTAVLFF | . | TRBJ2-1 | TRBV20-1 | TRBD1
TGTGCCAGCAGTTACTCAATAGCGTCCTTAGGCACAGATACGCAGTATTTT | CASSYSIASLGTDTQYF | . | TRBJ2-3 | TRBV6-5 | .
TGTGCCAGCAGTTACTCGGGGGGGGTCTATGGCTACACCTTC | CASSYSGGVYGYTF | . | TRBJ1-2 | TRBV6-5 | .
TGCAGTGCTAAACAGCTCTACTATGGCTACACCTTC | CSAKQLYYGYTF | . | TRBJ1-2 | TRBV20-1 | .
TGCGCCAGCAGCGCCCGGGCCGGCGAGAACACTGAAGCTTTCTTT | CASSARAGENTEAFF | . | TRBJ1-1 | TRBV5-1 | .
TGCAGTGCTAGGTTGGGGAACACTGAAGCTTTCTTT | CSARLGNTEAFF | . | TRBJ1-1 | TRBV20-1 | .
TGTGCCAGCAGTTTACGCTTGGGGATCAGCAATCAGCCCCAGCATTTT | CASSLRLGISNQPQHF | . | TRBJ1-5 | TRBV28 | .
TGTGCCAGCAGCCAAACGGGACGGACAACTAATGAAAAACTGTTTTTT | CASSQTGRTTNEKLFF | . | TRBJ1-4 | TRBV14 | .
TGCGCCAGCAGCGTACTGTTGGGGGCAAACACCGGGGAGCTGTTTTTT | CASSVLLGANTGELFF | . | TRBJ2-2 | TRBV5-1 | .
TGTGCCAGCAGCACCGGACAGGGGGGTGAAAAACTGTTTTTT | CASSTGQGGEKLFF | . | TRBJ1-4 | TRBV7-9 | TRBD1
TGTGCCAGCAGCCATAAACCCGGGGTTGAAGCTTTCTTT | CASSHKPGVEAFF | . | TRBJ1-1 | TRBV28 | .
TGTGCCAGCGGCGGGCTAGCGGGAAACACCGGGGAGCTGTTTTTT | CASGGLAGNTGELFF | . | TRBJ2-2 | TRBV2 | TRBD2
TGCGCCAGCAGTGAGGGGAGGGGAAAAGAGACCCAGTACTTC | CASSEGRGKETQYF | . | TRBJ2-5 | TRBV5-1 | TRBD2
TGTGCCAGCAGCTCTAGGGGGACTAGCGGAGGCACAGATACGCAGTATTTT | CASSSRGTSGGTDTQYF | . | TRBJ2-3 | TRBV7-8 | TRBD2
TGTGCCAGCTCACCACTGAACCTAGCGGGAGGGGGATCAGACGAGCAGTACTTC | CASSPLNLAGGGSDEQYF | . | TRBJ2-7 | TRBV18 | TRBD2
TGTGCCAGCAGCCCTGGGGGGGTCTCCTACGAGCAGTACTTC | CASSPGGVSYEQYF | . | TRBJ2-7 | TRBV7-2 | TRBD2
TGTGCCAGCAGTCCCCCGGGGGGCGTAGGAACCTACGAGCAGTACTTC | CASSPPGGVGTYEQYF | . | TRBJ2-7 | TRBV5-4 | .
TGCGCCAGCAGCTTGGACCCCCCAGGGGCTGCTGGCACAGATACGCAGTATTTT | CASSLDPPGAAGTDTQYF | . | TRBJ2-3 | TRBV5-1 | .
TGTGCCAGCAGAGACAAACTTTACGAGCAGTACTTC | CASRDKLYEQYF | . | TRBJ2-7 | TRBV2 | .
TGTGCCACCAGCAGAGCCCCGAGGAGGGCAGATACGCAGTATTTT | CATSRAPRRADTQYF | . | TRBJ2-3 | TRBV15 | .
TGTGCCAGCTCACCACCGTCCGCGAGCGAGGATACGCAGTATTTT | CASSPPSASEDTQYF | . | TRBJ2-3 | TRBV18 | .
TGTGCCAGCAGCCCCAAGAGGACAGGTGTTTTCTACGAGCAGTACTTC | CASSPKRTGVFYEQYF | . | TRBJ2-7 | TRBV7-2 | TRBD1
TGCAGTGCTAGCGTGGTAGTGATCAATGAGCAGTTCTTC | CSASVVVINEQFF | . | TRBJ2-1 | TRBV20-1 | .
TGTGCCAGCAGTTATTCCCGGGACAGGGGGGGAAATGAGCAGTTCTTC | CASSYSRDRGGNEQFF | . | TRBJ2-1 | TRBV6-6 | TRBD1
TGTGCCAGCAGCACGGGACGGGTGAACACTGAAGCTTTCTTT | CASSTGRVNTEAFF | . | TRBJ1-1 | TRBV27 | .
TGCAGTGCCCATAGCGGGAGGGCCGGAGAGACCCAGTACTTC | CSAHSGRAGETQYF | . | TRBJ2-5 | TRBV20-1 | TRBD2
TGCAGTGCTAGGGGACTAGCGGGAGTGGAGACCCAGTACTTC | CSARGLAGVETQYF | . | TRBJ2-5 | TRBV20-1 | TRBD2
TGTGCCAGCAGCCAAAGACAGGGCGTTAATGAAAAACTGTTTTTT | CASSQRQGVNEKLFF | . | TRBJ1-4 | TRBV4-2 | TRBD1